Here is one TCR beta chain with its context. These data are taken from a study of technical replicates of blood from several donors. TCRdb's copy holds only in-frame clones and misses some; the assay was immunoSEQ multiplex PCR. This table has fewer than 75,000 clones, around nine tenths appearing once. V dropped 0 bases and J dropped 0 bases, with 10 bases sitting between them. In germline, CDR1 is SGHRS, CDR2 YFSETQ. The CDR3 loop spans 15 amino acids. Sequencing input: PBMCs. This clonotype was obtained from a human donor in good health. Some clones in this sample may be carry-over from other donors' samples. The rearrangement joins TRBV5-1 to TRBJ2-7; possibly TRBD2 for D (5 bases). The CDR3 loop is CASSLESGSSYEQYF. CDR3 in DNA: TGCGCCAGCAGCTTGGAGTCGGGGAGCTCCTACGAGCAGTACTTC.